Shown below are 14 T cell receptor beta chains from a single sample sequenced in a study of T cell responses to AZD1222 COVID-19 vaccine. TCRdb's copy holds only in-frame clones and misses some; the assay was immunoSEQ multiplex PCR. Among over 100,000 clones listed, roughly 87% were seen once. This sample comprised peripheral blood, obtained 28 days after the second AZD1222 dose. These receptor sequences come from an adult who received the AZD1222 COVID-19 vaccine.

This clone was detected a few times. The CDR3 protein is CASSLVYYGYTF. The CDR3 DNA reads as TGTGCCAGCAGCTTAGTCTACTATGGCTACACCTTC. The J gene is TRBJ1-2, the V gene TRBV7-2; D not certain. CDR3 length: 12 residues. V was shortened by 1 base and J by 3 bases, with 3 bases between the two germline ends. Germline lookup yields CDR1 SGHTA and CDR2 FQGNSA.

In its sample, this clone was seen a few times. The V gene is TRBV27, the J gene TRBJ1-2; D unclear. The germline V gene encodes CDR1 MNHEY and CDR2 SMNVEV (reference sequence). The CDR3 is 17 amino acids. The V end was cut by 0 bases, the J end by 0 bases, with 14 bases between. Here the CDR3 DNA reads TGTGCCAGCAGTTTATCAGGTCCCACCCGACCTAACTATGGCTACACCTTC. Protein product: CASSLSGPTRPNYGYTF.

The gene calls are TRBV7-2 and TRBJ2-5; TRBD1 matches 8 bases. In germline, CDR1 is SGHTA, CDR2 FQGNSA. J was trimmed by 5 bases and V by 6 bases; bases with no gene match: 8. The CDR3 has 14 amino acids. As DNA, the CDR3 is TGTGCCAGCAGTCTTGACAGGGGCAGCGAGACCCAGTACTTC. This gives the protein CASSLDRGSETQYF.

The chain joins TRBV7-2 to TRBJ1-2; D unresolved. Trimming removed 5 bases at V and 4 bases at J, with 11 bases between. Germline V gene lookup returns CDR1 SGHTA and CDR2 FQGNSA. The CDR3 is 13 residues long. This chain's CDR3 is CASSTASTYGYTF. Here the CDR3 DNA reads TGTGCCAGCAGCACCGCCAGCACCTATGGCTACACCTTC.

V is TRBV9 and J is TRBJ2-1, with D perhaps given as TRBD1 or TRBD2 (6 bases each). CDR3 length equals 16 residues. V lost 1 base to trimming and J lost 5 bases, with 16 bases between them. Germline V CDR1 and CDR2: SGDLS, YYNGEE. The CDR3 protein is CASSVSGGHPNNEQFF. The DNA for the CDR3 is TGTGCCAGCAGCGTATCCGGGGGCCACCCTAACAATGAGCAGTTCTTC.

The V and J genes are TRBV5-4 and TRBJ1-2; no clear D. Germline V gene lookup returns CDR1 SGHNT and CDR2 YYREEE (reference sequence). V was cut by 4 bases and J by 8 bases, with 12 bases left in between. The CDR3 sequence is 12 residues long. CDR3 nucleotide sequence: TGTGCCAGCAGCCTCGAACAATTCGGCTACACCTTC. Its protein is CASSLEQFGYTF.

This chain links TRBV3-1 (or the pseudogene TRBV3-2) with TRBJ1-6; D remains ambiguous. V shed 4 bases and J shed 7 bases, with 17 bases lying between them. Looked up from germline, CDR1 is LGHDT and CDR2 is YNNKEL (reference sequence). The CDR3 length is 16 residues. The CDR3 spells CASSRASAAGNSPLHF. The CDR3 nucleotides are TGTGCCAGCAGCCGGGCGAGCGCCGCGGGGAATTCACCCCTCCACTTT.

This clone was recorded only once. The chain employs TRBV6-2 or TRBV6-3 and TRBJ1-6; 10 bases line up with TRBD1. Trimming took 4 bases from V and 10 from J; bases not matched to a gene: 4. Looked up from germline, CDR1 is MNHEY and CDR2 is SVGEGT. This CDR3 region has 14 residues. The CDR3 protein is CASSWDRGGSPLHF. CDR3 DNA sequence: TGTGCCAGCAGTTGGGACAGGGGAGGCTCACCCCTCCACTTT.

The chain has TRBV18 and TRBJ1-1, with 7 bases that match TRBD1. Germline trimming cut 3 bases from V and 2 bases from J; bases unmatched to any gene: 3. This CDR3 has 14 residues. CDR1 KGHSH and CDR2 LQKENI come from the germline V gene. DNA for the CDR3: TGTGCCAGCTCACCGCGGGACAGTAACACTGAAGCTTTCTTT. Translated, it gives CASSPRDSNTEAFF.

The V call is TRBV5-4, the J call TRBJ1-2; D uncertain. Trimming shortened V by 3 bases and J by 4 bases, and 13 bases separated the two germline ends. Germline V gene sequence: CDR1 SGHNT, CDR2 YYREEE (reference sequence). The CDR3 extends over 14 amino acids. The CDR3: CASSSWQRRYGYTF. The CDR3 DNA sequence: TGTGCCAGCAGCTCATGGCAGCGTCGCTATGGCTACACCTTC.

This sequence joins TRBV5-6 and TRBJ1-5; D is undetermined. This CDR3 has 13 residues. The germline V gene encodes CDR1 SGHDT and CDR2 YYEEEE. The ends were cut back, 0 bases at V and 5 bases at J, with 6 bases in the middle. The CDR3 DNA follows: TGTGCCAGCAGCTTGGGGACTTATCAGCCCCAGCATTTT. Translated, it gives CASSLGTYQPQHF.

The chain has TRBV7-2 and TRBJ1-1, with D possibly TRBD1 on 6 matching bases. This CDR3 is built from 14 residues. In germline, CDR1 is SGHTA, CDR2 FQGNSA. Trimming took 5 bases from V and 3 from J, leaving 13 bases between them. CDR3 region: CASSGRGGYTEAFF. The CDR3, as DNA: TGTGCCAGCAGCGGCAGGGGTGGCTACACTGAAGCTTTCTTT.

This chain connects TRBV7-8 to TRBJ1-2; D possibly corresponds to TRBD1 (5 bases). CDR1 is SGHVS, CDR2 FQNEAQ, per germline. The CDR3 covers 15 residues. V was clipped by 1 base and J by 8 bases, with 17 bases between them. CDR3 nucleotides: TGTGCCAGCAGCTTAGGAGGGGCAGAGGGACGAGGCTACACCTTC. This encodes CASSLGGAEGRGYTF.

J is TRBJ2-6 and V is TRBV6-5; D is unresolved. The germline gives CDR1 MNHEY, CDR2 SVGAGI. The V and J ends lost 4 bases and 0 bases respectively, with 7 bases between them. This CDR3 spans 15 amino acids. CDR3 nucleotides: TGTGCCAGCAGTTTCACAAGCTCTGGGGCCAACGTCCTGACTTTC. Amino acid sequence: CASSFTSSGANVLTF.